This T cell receptor (beta chain) was profiled in a study of cytomegalovirus exposure and HLA in healthy donors. Overall study results and limits: A missense variant in DCLRE1C was later tied to TCR beta V- and J-gene trimming. Compared with the roughly 670-donor mean, an Asian-associated ancestry cluster reportedly had fewer N-insertions, according to a later analysis. An observed cluster of highly shared sequence variants was recorded as a likely sequencing artifact. The CMV antigen specificity of a few CMV-associated chains was confirmed through in vitro analysis.

With respect to this clone: Its specificity is unknown.

V shed 6 bases and J shed 8 bases, with 19 bases lying between them. CDR1 and CDR2 from the germline V gene are LNHDA and SQIVND (reference sequence). This CDR3 is built from 15 residues. This PCR relied on a set of 60 Vbeta primers and 13 Jbeta primers. The method was immunoSEQ multiplex PCR; TCRdb's version includes in-frame clones alone and lacks a portion of them. The sample includes about 140,000 clones, approximately 9% of them seen just once. V and J are TRBV19 and TRBJ1-4; D is perhaps TRBD1 (5 bases). The sequence derives from a male donor in good health and CMV-seronegative. Sequencing was performed on PBMCs. The CDR3: CASRPRGFEGEKLFF. The CDR3 DNA is TGTGCCAGTAGGCCGCGGGGGTTCGAGGGAGAAAAACTGTTTTTT.